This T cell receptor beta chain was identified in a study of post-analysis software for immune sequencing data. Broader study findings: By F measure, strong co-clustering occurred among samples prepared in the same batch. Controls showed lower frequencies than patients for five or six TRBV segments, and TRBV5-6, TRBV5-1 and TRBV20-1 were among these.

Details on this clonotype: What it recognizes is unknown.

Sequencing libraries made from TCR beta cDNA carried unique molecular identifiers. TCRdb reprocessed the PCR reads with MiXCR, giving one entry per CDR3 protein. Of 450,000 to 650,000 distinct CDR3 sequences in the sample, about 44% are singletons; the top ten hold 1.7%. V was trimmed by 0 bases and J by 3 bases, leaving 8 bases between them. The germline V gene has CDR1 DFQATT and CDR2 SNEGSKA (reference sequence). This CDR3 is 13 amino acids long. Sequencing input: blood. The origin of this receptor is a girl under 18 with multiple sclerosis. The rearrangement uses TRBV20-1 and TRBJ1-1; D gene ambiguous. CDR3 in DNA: TGCAGTGCTAGAGATTTCGGGGACACTGAAGCTTTCTTT. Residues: CSARDFGDTEAFF.